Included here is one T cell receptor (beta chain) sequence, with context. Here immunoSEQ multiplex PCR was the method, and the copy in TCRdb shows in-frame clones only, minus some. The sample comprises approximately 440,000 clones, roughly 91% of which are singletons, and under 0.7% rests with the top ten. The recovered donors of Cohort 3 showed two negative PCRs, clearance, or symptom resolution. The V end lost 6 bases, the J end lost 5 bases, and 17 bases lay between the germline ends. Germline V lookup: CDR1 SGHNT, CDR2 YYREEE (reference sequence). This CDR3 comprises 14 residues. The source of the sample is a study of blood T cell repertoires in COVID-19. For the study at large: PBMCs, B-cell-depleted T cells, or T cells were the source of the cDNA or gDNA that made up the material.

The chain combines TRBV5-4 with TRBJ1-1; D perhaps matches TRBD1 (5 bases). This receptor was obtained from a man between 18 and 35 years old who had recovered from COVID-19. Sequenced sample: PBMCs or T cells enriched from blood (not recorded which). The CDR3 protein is CASTSPGGGTEAFF. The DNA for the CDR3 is TGTGCCAGCACTTCCCCCGGCGGGGGAACTGAAGCTTTCTTT.